This TCR beta chain was obtained from a study of cytomegalovirus exposure and HLA in healthy donors. The wider study: The study's early data release held roughly 91 million unique TCRs from HLA-typed donors. Roughly 80% of 398 genotyped donors fell in the Caucasian-associated ancestry cluster. Whole-study results and caveats: In an earlier analysis, in about 530 donors, most V segments appeared productive either ~87% or ~30% of the time.

Trimming cost V 5 bases and J 2 bases; bases outside gene matches: 3. Germline CDR1 is SGDLS and CDR2 is YYNGEE. This CDR3 region has 13 residues. As regards this clone: What it binds is unknown.

Primers included in the PCR were 60 Vbeta and 13 Jbeta primers. Per the authors' pipeline: Per a later analysis, the number of unique TCR beta chains was about 80 million, of which roughly 11 million were shared. TCRdb's table, derived via immunoSEQ multiplex PCR, lists solely in-frame clones and lacks some. V and J calls and clone size follow that table, whereas D and trimming were derived from the DNA. Here the sample table reports more than 140,000 clones. Input material: PBMCs. The gene calls are TRBV9 and TRBJ2-7, with TRBD2 matching 8 bases. This sequence originates from a young woman in good health and CMV-seronegative. CDR3 DNA: TGTGCCAGCAGTGCGGGACTAGCCTACGAGCAGTACTTC. Amino acid sequence: CASSAGLAYEQYF.